Listed below are T cell receptor beta chains from one sample, sequenced in a study of regulatory T cells in long-lasting Graves disease. One entry per CDR3 protein, called by TCRdb with MiXCR from the multiplex PCR reads. The sample includes 350,000 to 500,000 distinct CDR3 sequences, 12% to 15% seen only once; the top ten take 17%. The sample was also linked to a second study, of T cells in Graves' hyperthyroidism and ophthalmopathy.

This sample comprised peripheral blood mononuclear cells (PBMCs), obtained at new diagnosis, from a patient treated with antithyroid drugs. These receptors all come from a woman in her forties or fifties with Graves disease. The CDR3 runs from the conserved cysteine through the conserved F or W.

J	V	CDR3
TRBJ2-3	TRBV10-1	CASSAADTQYF
TRBJ1-5	TRBV10-3	CAISESGRPGNQPQHF
TRBJ2-2	TRBV19	CASALDLNTGELFF
TRBJ2-1	TRBV7-7	CASSQSVAGPSSYNEQFF
TRBJ2-5	TRBV30	CAWSVGRRETQYF
TRBJ2-7	TRBV5-5	CASSLLASGSYEQYF
TRBJ1-1	TRBV14	CASSQDKLGGFRSEAFF
TRBJ2-5	TRBV27	CASIQTPGAETQYF
TRBJ2-1	TRBV5-1	CASSPRGQGVYNEQFF
TRBJ2-1	TRBV20-1	CSAEPGQKHGNEQFF
TRBJ1-2	TRBV30	CAWSPGGAANYGYTF
TRBJ2-1	TRBV29-1	CSGGGRAYNEQFF
TRBJ2-5	TRBV7-9	CASSYFGRVPQETQYF
TRBJ1-5	TRBV6-1	CASSEGRAVYNSNQPQHF
TRBJ2-5	TRBV3-1	CASRSGGQGLETQYF
TRBJ1-2	TRBV20-1	CSAQAGGGGYTF